A selection of T cell receptor beta chains follows, all from one sample in a study of beta chain features in type 1 diabetes. Assay used: immunoSEQ multiplex PCR; TCRdb lists only in-frame clones, some missing. The table shows a few hundred thousand clones, with around 25% occurring only once. The sequenced sample was naive CD4+ T cells from blood. The source of these receptors is a woman aged 25 to 39 with type 1 diabetes. Both conserved end residues are part of each CDR3. The D gene is left open where the match is weak. Clone size appears in some rows only: once, few, many, or a class for an expanded clone.

d_call: TRBD2
clone_size: .
j_call: TRBJ2-1
v_call: TRBV29-1
cdr3_aa: CSVAGTRGINEQFF
cdr3_nt: TGCAGCGTCGCCGGGACTAGAGGGATTAATGAGCAGTTCTTC

d_call: .
clone_size: few
j_call: TRBJ2-7
v_call: TRBV7-9
cdr3_aa: CASSPVARPYEQYF
cdr3_nt: TGTGCCAGCAGCCCCGTAGCGAGACCCTACGAGCAGTACTTC

d_call: TRBD2
clone_size: few
j_call: TRBJ2-1
v_call: TRBV28
cdr3_aa: CASSSGGYNEQFF
cdr3_nt: TGTGCCAGCAGTTCGGGGGGTTACAATGAGCAGTTCTTC

d_call: TRBD2
clone_size: few
j_call: TRBJ2-5
v_call: TRBV10-3
cdr3_aa: CASTSAPKGETQYF
cdr3_nt: TGTGCCAGTACTAGCGCCCCAAAGGGGGAGACCCAGTACTTC

d_call: TRBD1
clone_size: few
j_call: TRBJ2-5
v_call: TRBV14
cdr3_aa: CASSQVRGTETQYF
cdr3_nt: TGTGCCAGCAGCCAAGTCAGGGGGACGGAGACCCAGTACTTC

d_call: .
clone_size: few
j_call: TRBJ2-7
v_call: TRBV7-2
cdr3_aa: CASSPHMSYEQYF
cdr3_nt: TGTGCCAGCAGCCCACACATGTCCTACGAGCAGTACTTC

d_call: .
clone_size: few
j_call: TRBJ2-7
v_call: TRBV7-6
cdr3_aa: CASSLLSSSAAEQYF
cdr3_nt: TGTGCCAGCAGCTTGTTATCCAGCAGCGCGGCCGAGCAGTACTTC

d_call: TRBD1
clone_size: few
j_call: TRBJ1-5
v_call: TRBV30
cdr3_aa: CAWSARDRSNQPQHF
cdr3_nt: TGTGCCTGGAGCGCCCGGGACAGGAGCAATCAGCCCCAGCATTTT

d_call: .
clone_size: .
j_call: TRBJ2-5
v_call: TRBV30
cdr3_aa: CAWSVAETQYF
cdr3_nt: TGTGCCTGGAGTGTGGCTGAGACCCAGTACTTC

d_call: .
clone_size: .
j_call: TRBJ1-1
v_call: TRBV10-3
cdr3_aa: CAIRQGLEMNTEAFF
cdr3_nt: TGTGCCATCAGGCAGGGGCTCGAGATGAACACTGAAGCTTTCTTT

d_call: .
clone_size: .
j_call: TRBJ1-2
v_call: TRBV5-1
cdr3_aa: CASSNRSHTANYGYTF
cdr3_nt: TGCGCCAGCAGCAACCGTTCCCATACAGCTAACTATGGCTACACCTTC

d_call: .
clone_size: few
j_call: TRBJ1-2
v_call: TRBV30
cdr3_aa: CAWSVGGYGYTF
cdr3_nt: TGTGCCTGGAGTGTCGGTGGTTATGGCTACACCTTC

d_call: .
clone_size: .
j_call: TRBJ2-7
v_call: TRBV29-1
cdr3_aa: CSVERLDKSYEQYF
cdr3_nt: TGCAGCGTTGAACGTCTAGATAAGTCCTACGAGCAGTACTTC

d_call: .
clone_size: few
j_call: TRBJ2-7
v_call: TRBV12-5
cdr3_aa: CASGSPGQTIAYEQYF
cdr3_nt: TGTGCTAGTGGAAGCCCGGGACAAACAATCGCCTACGAGCAGTACTTC

d_call: .
clone_size: .
j_call: TRBJ1-5
v_call: TRBV7-9
cdr3_aa: CASSLAGVNQPQHF
cdr3_nt: TGTGCCAGCAGCTTAGCAGGGGTCAATCAGCCCCAGCATTTT

d_call: .
clone_size: .
j_call: TRBJ1-5
v_call: TRBV6-6
cdr3_aa: CASSYEPNQPQHF
cdr3_nt: TGTGCCAGCAGTTACGAGCCCAATCAGCCCCAGCATTTT

d_call: TRBD2
clone_size: few
j_call: TRBJ2-1
v_call: TRBV5-4
cdr3_aa: CASTPGQRRTSGMSDNEQFF
cdr3_nt: TGTGCCAGCACACCGGGACAGAGACGGACTAGCGGGATGTCGGACAATGAGCAGTTCTTC

d_call: TRBD2
clone_size: .
j_call: TRBJ2-1
v_call: TRBV7-8
cdr3_aa: CASSIKAGGLNNEQFF
cdr3_nt: TGTGCCAGCAGCATAAAAGCGGGAGGTCTTAACAATGAGCAGTTCTTC

d_call: .
clone_size: .
j_call: TRBJ2-5
v_call: TRBV11-2
cdr3_aa: CASSFLQRETQYF
cdr3_nt: TGTGCCAGCAGCTTCCTCCAGCGGGAGACCCAGTACTTC

d_call: .
clone_size: .
j_call: TRBJ1-2
v_call: TRBV29-1
cdr3_aa: CSAGGANYGYTF
cdr3_nt: TGCAGCGCTGGGGGGGCTAACTATGGCTACACCTTC

d_call: TRBD2
clone_size: few
j_call: TRBJ2-3
v_call: TRBV4-1
cdr3_aa: CASSQERTSGTATDTQYF
cdr3_nt: TGCGCCAGCAGCCAAGAGAGGACTAGCGGGACCGCAACAGATACGCAGTATTTT

d_call: .
clone_size: .
j_call: TRBJ2-5
v_call: TRBV5-1
cdr3_aa: CASSAGTSGETQYF
cdr3_nt: TGCGCCAGCAGCGCCGGGACATCTGGAGAGACCCAGTACTTC

d_call: .
clone_size: few
j_call: TRBJ2-5
v_call: TRBV29-1
cdr3_aa: CSVESGGKETQYF
cdr3_nt: TGCAGCGTTGAATCGGGGGGCAAAGAGACCCAGTACTTC

d_call: .
clone_size: few
j_call: TRBJ1-1
v_call: TRBV30
cdr3_aa: CAWSKRGGNTEAFF
cdr3_nt: TGTGCCTGGAGTAAACGGGGGGGAAACACTGAAGCTTTCTTT

d_call: TRBD1
clone_size: .
j_call: TRBJ1-2
v_call: TRBV23-1
cdr3_aa: CASRTGNYGYTF
cdr3_nt: TGCGCCAGCAGGACAGGGAACTATGGCTACACCTTC

d_call: TRBD2
clone_size: .
j_call: TRBJ2-7
v_call: TRBV9
cdr3_aa: CASSVGTSGRASYEQYF
cdr3_nt: TGTGCCAGCAGCGTGGGGACTAGCGGGAGGGCCTCCTACGAGCAGTACTTC

d_call: TRBD2
clone_size: few
j_call: TRBJ2-5
v_call: TRBV5-1
cdr3_aa: CASSRRTSSSQETQYF
cdr3_nt: TGCGCCAGCAGCCGGCGGACTAGCAGCTCACAAGAGACCCAGTACTTC

d_call: .
clone_size: .
j_call: TRBJ2-7
v_call: TRBV27
cdr3_aa: CASSPPGWRSYEQYF
cdr3_nt: TGTGCCAGCAGTCCTCCGGGCTGGAGGTCCTACGAGCAGTACTTC

d_call: .
clone_size: .
j_call: TRBJ1-2
v_call: TRBV10-3
cdr3_aa: CAISGGLYGYTF
cdr3_nt: TGTGCCATCAGTGGGGGACTCTATGGCTACACCTTC

d_call: TRBD2
clone_size: .
j_call: TRBJ2-5
v_call: TRBV7-3
cdr3_aa: CASRKPGLADQETQYF
cdr3_nt: TGTGCCAGCAGGAAACCGGGACTAGCAGACCAAGAGACCCAGTACTTC

d_call: .
clone_size: .
j_call: TRBJ1-3
v_call: TRBV15
cdr3_aa: CATSRDNRNTIYF
cdr3_nt: TGTGCCACCAGCAGGGACAACCGAAACACCATATATTTT

d_call: TRBD2
clone_size: few
j_call: TRBJ2-3
v_call: TRBV7-3
cdr3_aa: CASSSGLAGSTDTQYF
cdr3_nt: TGTGCCAGCAGCTCAGGACTAGCGGGAAGCACAGATACGCAGTATTTT

d_call: TRBD1
clone_size: few
j_call: TRBJ2-7
v_call: TRBV2
cdr3_aa: CASRRQGFYEQYF
cdr3_nt: TGTGCCAGCAGAAGACAGGGGTTTTACGAGCAGTACTTC

d_call: TRBD1
clone_size: .
j_call: TRBJ1-1
v_call: TRBV4-1
cdr3_aa: CASSQSGQAEAFF
cdr3_nt: TGCGCCAGCAGCCAATCCGGACAGGCTGAAGCTTTCTTT

d_call: TRBD2
clone_size: .
j_call: TRBJ2-2
v_call: TRBV5-1
cdr3_aa: CASRRLAGGASNTGELFF
cdr3_nt: TGCGCCAGCAGACGTCTAGCGGGGGGAGCATCGAACACCGGGGAGCTGTTTTTT

d_call: TRBD1
clone_size: few
j_call: TRBJ2-7
v_call: TRBV28
cdr3_aa: CASSPRGRGPSYEQYF
cdr3_nt: TGTGCCAGCAGTCCCAGGGGCAGGGGGCCCTCCTACGAGCAGTACTTC

d_call: TRBD1
clone_size: few
j_call: TRBJ1-5
v_call: TRBV30
cdr3_aa: CAWSRTGGNQPQHF
cdr3_nt: TGTGCCTGGAGTCGAACAGGGGGCAATCAGCCCCAGCATTTT

d_call: .
clone_size: few
j_call: TRBJ2-4
v_call: TRBV2
cdr3_aa: CASMGLAKNIQYF
cdr3_nt: TGTGCCAGCATGGGACTAGCCAAAAACATTCAGTACTTC

d_call: TRBD2
clone_size: few
j_call: TRBJ2-7
v_call: TRBV10-3
cdr3_aa: CAISEQGGLVGYEQYF
cdr3_nt: TGTGCCATCAGTGAGCAAGGGGGACTAGTGGGCTACGAGCAGTACTTC

d_call: TRBD1
clone_size: few
j_call: TRBJ2-1
v_call: TRBV19
cdr3_aa: CASSMGQNNEQFF
cdr3_nt: TGTGCCAGTAGTATGGGACAGAACAATGAGCAGTTCTTC

d_call: TRBD1
clone_size: .
j_call: TRBJ2-7
v_call: TRBV29-1
cdr3_aa: CSVGGGARYEQYF
cdr3_nt: TGCAGCGTTGGAGGGGGCGCTCGGTACGAGCAGTACTTC

d_call: .
clone_size: few
j_call: TRBJ2-7
v_call: TRBV5-1
cdr3_aa: CASSLAGRGLPSYEQYF
cdr3_nt: TGCGCCAGCAGCTTGGCCGGGCGGGGTCTCCCCTCCTACGAGCAGTACTTC

d_call: TRBD1
clone_size: few
j_call: TRBJ2-5
v_call: TRBV9
cdr3_aa: CASNLGGSETQYF
cdr3_nt: TGTGCCAGCAATTTAGGGGGCTCGGAGACCCAGTACTTC

d_call: TRBD1
clone_size: .
j_call: TRBJ1-2
v_call: TRBV5-1
cdr3_aa: CASHRGTGTGGDGYTF
cdr3_nt: TGCGCCAGCCATCGGGGGACCGGGACAGGGGGCGATGGCTACACCTTC

d_call: .
clone_size: .
j_call: TRBJ2-5
v_call: TRBV6-5
cdr3_aa: CASGLEGGVETQYF
cdr3_nt: TGTGCCAGCGGGCTCGAAGGAGGGGTAGAGACCCAGTACTTC

d_call: .
clone_size: few
j_call: TRBJ2-3
v_call: TRBV15
cdr3_aa: CATSREGPDRTTQYF
cdr3_nt: TGTGCCACCAGCAGAGAAGGCCCTGACAGGACAACGCAGTATTTT

d_call: TRBD1
clone_size: few
j_call: TRBJ2-7
v_call: TRBV4-2
cdr3_aa: CASSQVPRQGNPYEQYF
cdr3_nt: TGTGCCAGCAGCCAAGTGCCCCGACAGGGGAACCCCTACGAGCAGTACTTC

d_call: .
clone_size: few
j_call: TRBJ2-1
v_call: TRBV4-1
cdr3_aa: CASSHPPGQGTNEQFF
cdr3_nt: TGCGCCAGCAGCCACCCACCGGGGCAGGGGACCAATGAGCAGTTCTTC

d_call: TRBD1
clone_size: .
j_call: TRBJ1-2
v_call: TRBV28
cdr3_aa: CASSVDRGYGYTF
cdr3_nt: TGTGCCAGCAGTGTGGACAGGGGCTATGGCTACACCTTC

d_call: TRBD2
clone_size: few
j_call: TRBJ2-1
v_call: TRBV10-3
cdr3_aa: CAIRGTSGTSYNEQFF
cdr3_nt: TGTGCCATCAGAGGGACTAGCGGGACCTCCTACAATGAGCAGTTCTTC

d_call: .
clone_size: .
j_call: TRBJ1-4
v_call: TRBV7-9
cdr3_aa: CASSLLSDEKLFF
cdr3_nt: TGTGCCAGCAGCTTACTGTCAGATGAAAAACTGTTTTTT

d_call: TRBD2
clone_size: few
j_call: TRBJ2-1
v_call: TRBV11-2
cdr3_aa: CASRLTGGVDEQFF
cdr3_nt: TGTGCCAGCAGGCTAACGGGAGGCGTCGATGAGCAGTTCTTC

d_call: .
clone_size: .
j_call: TRBJ1-1
v_call: TRBV4-1
cdr3_aa: CASSQVQSGGVNTEAFF
cdr3_nt: TGCGCCAGCAGCCAAGTACAATCAGGAGGGGTGAACACTGAAGCTTTCTTT

d_call: .
clone_size: .
j_call: TRBJ1-1
v_call: TRBV29-1
cdr3_aa: CSVATRSMNTEAFF
cdr3_nt: TGCAGCGTTGCAACGCGGAGTATGAACACTGAAGCTTTCTTT

d_call: TRBD2
clone_size: .
j_call: TRBJ2-5
v_call: TRBV25-1
cdr3_aa: CASRPLAGGGETQYF
cdr3_nt: TGTGCCAGCAGACCCCTAGCGGGAGGAGGAGAGACCCAGTACTTC

d_call: .
clone_size: .
j_call: TRBJ2-5
v_call: TRBV14
cdr3_aa: CASSPGAAQSYQETQYF
cdr3_nt: TGTGCCAGCAGCCCAGGGGCAGCTCAAAGTTACCAAGAGACCCAGTACTTC

d_call: TRBD1
clone_size: .
j_call: TRBJ1-4
v_call: TRBV5-1
cdr3_aa: CASSLEGQLNEKLFF
cdr3_nt: TGCGCCAGCAGCTTGGAGGGACAGCTCAATGAAAAACTGTTTTTT